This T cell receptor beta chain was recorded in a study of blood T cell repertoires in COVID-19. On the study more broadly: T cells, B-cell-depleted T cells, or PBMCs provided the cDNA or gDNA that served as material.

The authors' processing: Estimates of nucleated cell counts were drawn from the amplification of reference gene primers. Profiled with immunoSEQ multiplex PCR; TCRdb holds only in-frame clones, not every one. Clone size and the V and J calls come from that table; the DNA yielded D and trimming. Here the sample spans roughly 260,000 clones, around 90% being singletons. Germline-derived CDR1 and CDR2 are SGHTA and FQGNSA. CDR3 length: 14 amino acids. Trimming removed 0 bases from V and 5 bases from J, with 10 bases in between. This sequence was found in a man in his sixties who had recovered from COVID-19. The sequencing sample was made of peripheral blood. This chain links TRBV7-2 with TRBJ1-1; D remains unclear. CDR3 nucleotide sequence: TGTGCCAGCAGCTTAGCTTTAGGAGGGACTGAAGCTTTCTTT. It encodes CASSLALGGTEAFF.